The 18 T cell receptor beta chains below come from one sample, sequenced in a study of patients and donors after allogeneic stem cell transplantation. TCRdb reprocessed the RT-PCR reads via MiXCR and lists one record per CDR3 protein. Here the sample spans 900,000 to 1,000,000 distinct CDR3 sequences, roughly 17% being singletons. The sequencing sample was made of blood, either unsorted or a sorted T cell fraction (not recorded which). These receptors came from a human donor who was either an allogeneic HSCT recipient or a stem cell or donor lymphocyte infusion donor (not recorded which). It is not recorded whose cells these are; they may come from a transplant donor.

This sequence joins TRBV12-3 or TRBV12-4 and TRBJ1-2, with 9 bases fitting TRBD1. V dropped 4 bases and J dropped 7; count of bases not matched to a gene: 1. The CDR3 spans 12 residues. The CDR3 here is CASSWDRVGYTF. The CDR3 DNA reads as TGTGCCAGCAGTTGGGACAGGGTTGGCTACACCTTC.

The chain employs TRBV12-3 or TRBV12-4 and TRBJ2-1; a weak D match, TRBD2 (7 bases). There are 16 residues in the CDR3. Trimming stripped 0 bases from V and 6 bases from J, with 15 bases between. CDR3 DNA sequence: TGTGCCAGCAGTTTAGCCGGGGGCGGGAGAGGCAATGAGCAGTTCTTC. This codes for CASSLAGGGRGNEQFF.

The chain is built from TRBV7-7 and TRBJ2-7; D is undetermined. The CDR3 spans 15 residues. The germline gives CDR1 SSHAT, CDR2 FNYEAQ (reference sequence). The V end was cut by 2 bases, the J end by 3 bases, with 14 bases between. The CDR3 reads CASSLSTDSYYEQYF. CDR3 DNA: TGTGCCAGCAGCTTATCCACCGATTCCTACTACGAGCAGTACTTC.

The rearrangement uses TRBV6-1 and TRBJ1-5; 10 bases align to TRBD1. Looked up from germline, CDR1 is MNHNS and CDR2 is SASEGT. V lost 3 bases, J lost 1 base, and 9 bases stayed unmatched. The CDR3 totals 18 residues. The CDR3 region is CASSDKLRQGASNQPQHF. The CDR3 DNA sequence: TGTGCCAGCAGTGACAAGTTACGACAGGGGGCGAGCAATCAGCCCCAGCATTTT.

The chain employs TRBV18 and TRBJ1-1, with 10 bases matching TRBD1. J was trimmed by 7 bases and V by 2 bases; bases with no gene match: 1. In germline, CDR1 is KGHSH, CDR2 LQKENI. This CDR3 region has 13 residues. The CDR3 DNA is TGTGCCAGCTCACCAGGGACAGGGGTTGAAGCTTTCTTT. Translation gives CASSPGTGVEAFF.

The chain uses TRBV29-1 and TRBJ2-3; 8 bases align to TRBD2. CDR1 is SQVTM and CDR2 is ANQGSEA in the germline V gene. The V and J ends lost 7 bases and 5 bases, in that order; junction bases with no gene match: 5. This CDR3 contains 12 residues. The CDR3: CSAPSGGDTQYF. Written as DNA, the CDR3 is TGCAGCGCCCCGAGCGGGGGAGATACGCAGTATTTT.

In its sample, this clonotype was seen many times. The chain links TRBV6-2 or TRBV6-3 to TRBJ1-1; D uncertain. Germline V CDR1 and CDR2: MNHEY, SVGEGT. V lost 6 bases and J 6 bases, leaving 8 bases between the germline ends. The CDR3 is 11 amino acids. CDR3 in DNA: TGTGCCAGCAGCTACAGCCCTGAAGCTTTCTTT. Its protein is CASSYSPEAFF.

The table lists this clonotype with a few counts. This chain links TRBV27 with TRBJ1-1; TRBD1 might be the D (5 bases). Germline-derived CDR1 and CDR2 are MNHEY and SMNVEV (reference sequence). V was trimmed by 3 bases and J by 1 base, leaving 18 bases between them. The CDR3 is made up of 17 amino acids. The CDR3 DNA sequence: TGTGCCAGCAGTTTCCTGGGGGTCGGGCAGGGGAACACTGAAGCTTTCTTT. Its protein product is CASSFLGVGQGNTEAFF.

A single count supports this clonotype. The chain links TRBV6-4 to TRBJ1-2; 7 bases match TRBD1. After removal of 6 bases from V and 5 bases from J, the junction contained 9 bases not matched to a gene. CDR3 size: 14 residues. The germline CDR1 and CDR2 sequences are MRHNA and SNTAGT. CDR3 bases: TGTGCCAGCAGGCCCTCGGGACAGCCATATGGCTACACCTTC. It encodes CASRPSGQPYGYTF.

J is TRBJ2-3 and V is TRBV5-1; 9 bases are shared with TRBD2. Germline CDR1 reads SGHRS; CDR2 reads YFSETQ. CDR3 length: 17 residues. Trimming cost V 4 bases and J 4 bases; bases outside gene matches: 13. This CDR3 reads CASSPKTSGAPPDTQYF. CDR3 in DNA: TGCGCCAGCAGCCCAAAGACTAGCGGAGCCCCCCCAGATACGCAGTATTTT.

This chain connects TRBV7-9 to TRBJ2-1; D remains unclear. V was trimmed by 2 bases and J by 5 bases, leaving 13 bases between them. Germline V gene sequence: CDR1 SEHNR, CDR2 FQNEAQ (reference sequence). The CDR3 covers 15 residues. CDR3 protein: CASSLLNARNNEQFF. CDR3 in DNA: TGTGCCAGCAGCTTATTAAACGCCAGGAACAATGAGCAGTTCTTC.

The V and J genes are TRBV7-2 and TRBJ2-3, with D possibly being TRBD2 (6 bases). From germline, CDR1 is SGHTA and CDR2 FQGNSA. The CDR3 loop spans 15 amino acids. Deletions cut 1 base from V and 6 bases from J, with 14 bases between. This CDR3 is CASSLDGLRSDTQYF. CDR3 sequence (DNA): TGTGCCAGCAGCTTAGATGGACTACGATCGGATACGCAGTATTTT.

The chain couples TRBV20-1 to TRBJ2-7; TRBD2 aligns across 7 bases. The CDR3 has 15 residues. Germline assignment: CDR1 DFQATT and CDR2 SNEGSKA (reference sequence). V gave up 0 bases and J gave up 3 bases; unmatched junction bases: 8. CDR3 protein: CSAREIRDYYYEQYF. As DNA, the CDR3 is TGCAGTGCTAGAGAAATCCGGGACTATTACTACGAGCAGTACTTC.

This sequence joins TRBV7-7 and TRBJ2-1; D ambiguous. Germline V lookup: CDR1 SSHAT, CDR2 FNYEAQ (reference sequence). The CDR3 extends over 16 amino acids. Trimming removed 1 base at V and 2 bases at J, with 12 bases between. The chain's CDR3 is CASSLGGAKTYNEQFF. For the CDR3, the DNA is TGTGCCAGCAGCTTAGGTGGAGCGAAAACCTACAATGAGCAGTTCTTC.

This chain uses TRBV14 with TRBJ2-3; TRBD1 aligns across 8 bases. CDR1 and CDR2 (germline): SGHDN, FVKESK. The CDR3 runs 14 residues. After removal of 3 bases from V and 6 bases from J, the junction contained 5 bases not matched to a gene. This CDR3 reads CASSQRRDRDTQYF. CDR3 nucleotides: TGTGCCAGCAGCCAGCGCCGGGACAGGGATACGCAGTATTTT.

The chain has TRBV7-2 and TRBJ2-5; TRBD2 might be the D (6 bases). This CDR3 spans 14 amino acids. Germline V gives CDR1 SGHTA, CDR2 FQGNSA. The V gene lost 5 bases and the J gene lost 7 bases, with 17 bases spanning the gap. CDR3 residues: CASSPGGVPGTQYF. CDR3 in DNA: TGTGCCAGCAGCCCCGGCGGGGTTCCTGGGACCCAGTACTTC. Complete variable domain (other parts from reference TRBV7-2 and TRBJ2-5): GAGVSQSPSNKVTEKGKDVELRCDPISGHTALYWYRQSLGQGLEFLIYFQGNSAPDKSGLPSDRFSAERTGGSVSTLTIQRTQQEDSAVYLCASSPGGVPGTQYFGPGTRLLVL.

This clonotype was counted a few times. The chain employs TRBV10-3 and TRBJ2-1; the D is unclear. V was trimmed by 3 bases and J by 6 bases, leaving 12 bases between them. The CDR3 extends over 14 amino acids. CDR1 and CDR2 (germline): ENHRY, SYGVKD. CDR3 nucleotides: TGTGCCATCAGTGAAGCTCCGGGTTCCAATGAGCAGTTCTTC. The encoded protein is CAISEAPGSNEQFF.

The table lists this clonotype with a few counts. The chain recombines TRBV29-1 with TRBJ2-5; D is perhaps TRBD2 (7 bases). The V gene's germline CDR1 is SQVTM and CDR2 ANQGSEA. Trimming took off 7 bases at V and 0 bases at J, with 12 bases between the two ends. The CDR3 contains 13 residues. This CDR3 is CSGRGGYQETQYF. The CDR3 DNA follows: TGCAGCGGGAGGGGGGGTTACCAAGAGACCCAGTACTTC. The whole variable domain, filled in from reference TRBV29-1 and TRBJ2-5, reads SAVISQKPSRDICQRGTSLTIQCQVDSQVTMMFWYRQQPGQSLTLIATANQGSEATYESGFVIDKFPISRPNLTFSTLTVSNMSPEDSSIYLCSGRGGYQETQYFGPGTRLLVL.